This T cell receptor (beta chain) was sequenced during a study of cytomegalovirus exposure and HLA in healthy donors (dated by TCRdb to 2015 to 2018). In terms of the full investigation: In an earlier analysis of under 750 of the donors, 250 to 350 Gb of sequence data and 117 million unique TCR beta sequences from about 179 million T cells were reported. An early release that covered roughly 600 HLA-typed donors contained around 300 gigabases of sequencing data and about 84 million unique TCR sequences. Of the 300 to 450 genotyped donors, roughly 85% fell in the genetic ancestry cluster associated with self-reported Caucasian donors. A later analysis re-examined previously published TCR beta repertoires from just over 650 donors and added high-resolution HLA genotyping to investigate patterns of TCR occurrence. Typing coverage varied by locus: 629-630 donors for A, B, C, DRB1 and DQB1; under 550 for DQA1; around 610 for DPA1; 450 to 480 for DPB1. To decide whether each TCR beta V gene segment behaved as functional or pseudogenic, an earlier analysis of over 500 of the donors relied on high-throughput TCR beta sequencing. Among 300 to 450 genotyped donors of the cohort, an average of about 240,000 unique TCR beta nucleotide sequences were sequenced per donor, around 20% of them non-productive. The study used immunosequencing to profile the T cell repertoires of approximately 630 subjects and linked those repertoires to cytomegalovirus serostatus. The study was designed to test whether signatures of past pathogen exposure could be identified by cataloging public T cell receptors. Donor age, sex, ethnicity and CMV serostatus were compiled together with the repertoire data. The study combined high-throughput TCR immunosequencing, statistical association of individual TCRs with disease status, and machine learning to predict cytomegalovirus infection status. A later genetic analysis used genome-wide SNP genotypes for about 65% of the roughly 700 donors, treating that subset as a discovery cohort. Both class I and class II loci were covered by HLA typing, at four-digit resolution. Every discovery cohort repertoire had been produced on one sequencing platform. Because of strong linkage in the cohort, five DR-DQ haplotypes were treated as single units for association and clustering. In the later analysis, no new phenotypic data were used to find candidate immune exposures; instead, reliance was placed on TCR beta sequences and their occurrence across donors. In addition to the first cohort of 666 subjects, a separate validation cohort of 100 to 150 different subjects was used.

The method behind the library was the immunoSEQ multiplex PCR assay. The multiplex PCR relied on a mix of 60 forward primers for TCR Vbeta segments and 13 reverse primers for TCR Jbeta segments. A multiplex PCR assay on genomic DNA amplified the CDR3 region of rearranged TCR beta genes. The Illumina HiSeq System was used to sequence the amplified TCR beta libraries as 87-base-pair reads. From the authors' description of their analysis: A later analysis tallied 75 million to 85 million unique TCR beta chains across the 550 to 850 repertoires, and some 10 million of those chains were shared by two or more donors. Raw reads were error-corrected and collapsed into unique sequences with a nearest-neighbor algorithm that merged closely related sequences to remove PCR and sequencing errors. CDR3 sequences were aligned to IMGT reference sequences to assign V, D and J gene segments. Each retained sequence needed at least a six-nucleotide match to both a V gene segment and a J gene segment. A rearrangement counted as productive if the CDR3 had no stop codons and remained in frame with V and J, and every other rearrangement counted as non-productive. Following IMGT convention, CDR3 was defined as the stretch from the second conserved V-encoded cysteine to the conserved J-encoded phenylalanine. The earlier analysis of some 580 of the donors excluded any sequence lacking an unambiguous match to a single V gene segment. An earlier analysis of about 600 of the donors called V segments functional above 56.7% productive rearrangements and segregating when the between-donor standard deviation exceeded 5%. A statistical classification framework was developed to diagnose cytomegalovirus status using the catalog of TCR beta chain sequences. V and J gene assignment, in a later analysis, came from comparing TCR nucleotide sequences with IMGT/GENE-DB human TR gene sequences. A later analysis assigned CDR3 sequences and most-parsimonious VDJ recombination scenarios with the TCRdist pipeline. In a later analysis, each TCR beta chain was defined by its CDR3 amino acid sequence together with its V-gene family, and reads lacking a unique V-gene family were excluded. As a way to deal with suspected cross-contamination and a sequencing artifact, a later analysis dropped roughly 620 nucleotide sequences that were highly shared and had low generation probability. A later analysis calculated a clonal expansion index for each public chain from normalized within-repertoire ranks of inferred template counts. In a later analysis, generation probabilities were computed using a VDJ recombination model fitted to out-of-frame rearrangements, and the results were checked against IGoR. In a later analysis, TCR-TCR, TCR-HLA and TCR-CMV co-occurrence was scored with hypergeometric tests, and a repertoire-size bias correction was applied to TCR pairs. To estimate false discovery rates, a later analysis permuted the HLA or CMV assignments 20 times. In a later analysis, co-occurring TCRs were grouped with DBSCAN, and TCRdist sequence similarity was added when clustering was performed within HLA-allele-positive subsets. For co-occurrence clustering, repertoires with fewer than 30,000 or more than 120,000 public chains were excluded, along with roughly five repertoires with anomalous nucleotide sharing. The table was pulled from immuneACCESS by TCRdb, which kept in-frame rearrangements only. Such tables lose some clones; where checked, under half of the loss comes from unresolved V genes, and the rest has no known cause. V, J and clone size reflect that table, while D and trimming were determined from the DNA. This sample's clone table shows roughly 120,000 clones. The ten largest account for 2.5% to 3% of the sample.

V gives up 6 bases and J gives up 4 bases, and the segment between their germline ends measures 16 bases. CDR1 and CDR2 were assigned from the germline V gene as MNHEY and SVGAGI. Measured from the cysteine to the phenylalanine, the CDR3 is 14 residues long. Only the CDR3 DNA is retained, 42 bases long and in frame from the first base. Broader findings and caveats from the paper: Most CMV-associated TCR beta chains appeared to be HLA-restricted in a later analysis, and the HLA associations seemed to be driven largely by CMV exposure. In a later analysis, TCR association rates were found to vary across HLA loci, with the most associated TCRs seen for DRB1 alleles and the fewest for HLA-C alleles. Some IMGT-functional V segments, including TRBV6-2 and TRBV6-3, could not be distinguished by the 87-base-pair reads and were therefore excluded. This cohort had only TCR beta chains sequenced, and the lack of alpha or paired-chain data limited which features could be detected. It was suggested by the authors that the approach could potentially be generalized to other disease states and immunological phenotypes. A later genetic analysis associated a missense DCLRE1C variant with V-gene and J-gene trimming of TCR beta chains, and an independent cohort replicated the association. In an earlier analysis of around 600 of the donors, most TCR beta V segments were observed in productive rearrangements about 90% or about 30% of the time, broadly matching IMGT annotations. According to a later analysis, parvovirus B19, influenza, CMV and Epstein-Barr virus appeared linked to several top co-occurrence clusters. In vitro tests confirmed that a few of the cytomegalovirus-associated TCR beta chains recognize cytomegalovirus antigens. HLA typing was unavailable for some donors at each locus, so association tests used only the typed subset. For the cohort, immune exposure information was limited to CMV serostatus. According to a later genetic analysis, donors in an Asian-associated ancestry cluster had fewer N-insertions in productive TCRs than the roughly 700-donor mean. While some public TCRs were present in many individuals, most TCR sequences turned up only very rarely across donors. Compared with equally common non-associated chains, HLA-associated TCR beta chains in a later analysis were more clonally expanded and had lower generation probabilities. A further reported finding was that TCR beta sequences accurately predicted the HLA-A and HLA-B alleles for most subjects in the first cohort. The study gave a list of 150 to 200 TCR beta chains associated with cytomegalovirus. The earlier analysis of a few hundred of the donors excluded around 17 rarely observed V segments, including chromosome 9 orphons, because counts were too low. At a false discovery rate of 0.05, a later analysis linked 16,951 TCR beta sequences to specific HLA alleles. Roughly uniform sequencing depth across donors was assumed in presence/absence analyses, although this assumption may not hold. A cluster of highly shared sequence variants was judged likely to represent a technical artifact of the sequencing pipeline. Correlated functional status among segregating V segments might be attributable to linkage disequilibrium, but an unknown experimental factor could not be ruled out. Cytomegalovirus status was reported to be diagnosed by the classifier with high specificity and sensitivity in both the original and validation cohorts. Assigning TCR associations to individual alleles was difficult when HLA alleles, especially DR and DQ, strongly co-occurred.

Comments on this clone: What this receptor recognizes is not known.

In total, 630 or so healthy bone marrow donors made up the cohort. All cohort members were sampled while nominally healthy, although unrecorded immune exposures were likely present. The donor tested CMV seronegative and was one of the 352 seronegative cohort members. Every donor gave a peripheral blood sample, and the peripheral blood mononuclear cells from that sample were used for TCR beta sequencing. Genomic DNA extraction from the blood cell samples was performed with the Qiagen DNeasy Blood Extraction Kit. This sequence originates from a man aged 30 to 39 in good health and CMV-seronegative. Material: PBMCs. The V and J segments used are TRBV6-5 and TRBJ2-7; possibly the D gene is TRBD1, per 6 matching bases. The DNA sequence is TGTGCCAGCAGGGGGGCAGGGGAGAGGTACGAGCAGTACTTC. The translation is CASRGAGERYEQYF.